The 22 T cell receptor beta chains presented below share a single source sample, sequenced in a study of blood T cells in healthy people across ages. A second PCR of 7 to 11 cycles used a sample-barcoded 5' primer and a J-beta primer mix. TCRdb re-derived calls from the 5' RACE reads in MiXCR, one entry per CDR3 protein. The sample lists over 1,500,000 distinct CDR3 sequences, roughly 52% occurring once. The sample comprised blood. Source of these receptors: a woman aged 40 to 50 in good health.

Of note for this clonotype: One end of the junction does not line up with germline, which may come from a read error. The chain uses TRBV6-1 and TRBJ2-1; possible D gene TRBD1, 6 bases. Germline CDR1 MNHNS, CDR2 SASEGT. The length of the CDR3 is 12 residues. This chain's CDR3 is CASSDRWNEQFF. CDR3 DNA: TGCGCCAGCAGTGACAGGTGGAATGAGCAGTTCTTC.

V is TRBV7-9 and J is TRBJ2-5, with D perhaps assigned TRBD1 or TRBD2 (5 bases each). V was clipped by 1 base and J by 11 bases, with 14 bases between them. The length of the CDR3 is 13 residues. Per the germline V gene, CDR1 is SEHNR and CDR2 is FQNEAQ (reference sequence). CDR3 coding DNA: TGTGCCAGCAGCTTAGGGGGGTTTGATGAGCAGTACTTC. Translated: CASSLGGFDEQYF. Based on the CDR3 plus reference TRBV7-9 and TRBJ2-5, the full variable domain is DTGVSQNPRHKITKRGQNVTFRCDPISEHNRLYWYRQTLGQGPEFLTYFQNEAQLEKSRLLSDRFSAERPKGSFSTLEIQRTEQGDSAMYLCASSLGGFDEQYFGPGTRLLVL.

This clonotype has a handful of counts. The chain is built from TRBV29-1 and TRBJ2-3; D gene uncertain. CDR3 length equals 14 residues. V lost 6 bases and J lost 1, with 14 bases in between. The germline V gene has CDR1 SQVTM and CDR2 ANQGSEA. The DNA for the CDR3 is TGCAGCGTGGGCAGGAGTCCGGGCACAGATACGCAGTATTTT. Residues: CSVGRSPGTDTQYF.

The chain is built from TRBV2 and TRBJ2-5; D is undetermined. This CDR3 comprises 12 residues. Trimming shortened V by 4 bases and J by 6 bases, and 9 bases separated the two germline ends. Per germline, CDR1 SNHLY and CDR2 FYNNEI. CDR3 loop: CASSGQTKTQYF. CDR3 DNA sequence: TGTGCCAGCAGTGGACAAACGAAGACCCAGTACTTC.

This chain joins TRBV18 and TRBJ2-7; TRBD2 matches at 7 bases. The ends lost 5 bases at V and 2 bases at J; junction bases unmatched: 6. Germline-derived CDR1 and CDR2 are KGHSH and LQKENI. There are 14 residues in the CDR3. CDR3 nucleotides: TGTGCCAGCTCAACGGGGGGTATCCCCTACGAGCAGTACTTC. Amino acids: CASSTGGIPYEQYF.

This chain uses TRBV7-2 with TRBJ2-1, with 13 positions matching TRBD2. The DNA end lines up better with TRBJ2-7; the J call may be wrong. The CDR3 extends over 15 amino acids. Germline V gene data show CDR1 as SGHTA and CDR2 as FQGNSA. The CDR3 coding sequence is TGTGCCAGCAGCAGGACTAGCGGGGGAGACAATGAGCAGTACTTC. Amino acids: CASSRTSGGDNEQYF.

The chain carries TRBV11-2 and TRBJ2-1, with TRBD2 as a possible D gene (5 bases). Trimming took off 3 bases at V and 6 bases at J, with 9 bases between the two ends. This CDR3 has 13 amino acids. Germline assignment: CDR1 SGHAT and CDR2 FQNNGV. In nucleotides, the CDR3 is TGTGCCAGCAGCTTTTTCGCGGGCAATGAGCAGTTCTTC. Translation gives CASSFFAGNEQFF.

This rearrangement joins TRBV20-1 to TRBJ2-7, with TRBD2 matching 9 bases. The DNA end is more similar to TRBJ2-4, so the J call may be wrong. Looked up from germline, CDR1 is DFQATT and CDR2 is SNEGSKA (reference sequence). The CDR3 consists of 14 residues. CDR3 nucleotide sequence: TGCAGTGCTGAGAAAGCGGGAGGTCTAAACATTCAGTACTTC. This encodes CSAEKAGGLNIQYF.

This clonotype appeared a single time. V usage is TRBV19 and J usage is TRBJ2-3; D possibly corresponds to TRBD2 (6 bases). V lost 2 bases to trimming and J lost 4 bases, with 16 bases between them. The CDR3 totals 16 residues. CDR1 and CDR2 from the germline V gene are LNHDA and SQIVND (reference sequence). CDR3 loop: CASSIRRAVNADTQYF. The DNA of the CDR3 is TGTGCCAGTAGTATACGGAGGGCTGTGAATGCAGATACGCAGTATTTT.

The genes are TRBV28 and TRBJ2-5; D unresolved. V gave up 2 bases and J gave up 2 bases, with 9 bases separating them. The V gene's germline CDR1 is MDHEN and CDR2 SYDVKM. The length of the CDR3 is 14 residues. CDR3 DNA: TGTGCCAGCAGTTTAGGTAGGCCGCAAGAGACCCAGTACTTC. The encoded protein is CASSLGRPQETQYF.

A word on this clonotype: A junction end diverges from the germline sequence, so it may reflect a read error. The V gene is TRBV12-3 or TRBV12-4, the J gene TRBJ2-5; D remains unclear. The CDR3 is made up of 15 amino acids. DNA of the CDR3: TGTGCCAGCAGTGGGTTGGTACCTCATCAAGTGACCCAGTACTTC. This gives the protein CASSGLVPHQVTQYF.

This clonotype was observed a few times. V and J are TRBV29-1 and TRBJ1-5; D unresolved. Per germline, CDR1 SQVTM and CDR2 ANQGSEA. The length of the CDR3 is 12 residues. Trimming pared 0 bases from V and 2 bases from J, leaving 2 bases between. The CDR3 DNA reads TGCAGCGTTGAAGAGGGCAATCAGCCCCAGCATTTT. Translating gives CSVEEGNQPQHF.

V gene TRBV20-1 combines with J gene TRBJ1-6, with D possibly being TRBD1 (6 bases). The V gene's germline CDR1 is DFQATT and CDR2 SNEGSKA (reference sequence). V shed 0 bases and J shed 8 bases, with 11 bases lying between them. This CDR3 has 14 residues. The CDR3 reads CSARDRGLDSPLHF. The CDR3 nucleotides are TGCAGTGCTAGAGATCGGGGGCTTGATTCACCCCTCCACTTT.

This chain joins TRBV7-9 and TRBJ2-1, with TRBD2 identical over 10 bases. J gave up 9 bases and V 5 bases, and 10 bases lay outside the gene matches. The CDR3 totals 15 residues. Germline loops: CDR1 SEHNR, CDR2 FQNEAQ (reference sequence). CDR3 protein: CASSPSGGTFLEQFF. The CDR3 nucleotides read TGTGCCAGCAGCCCTAGCGGGGGCACATTCCTTGAGCAGTTCTTC.

This chain uses TRBV11-2 with TRBJ2-1; D not resolved. The germline CDR1 and CDR2 sequences are SGHAT and FQNNGV. The CDR3 consists of 11 residues. V lost 4 bases to trimming and J lost 9 bases, with 7 bases between them. Here the CDR3 reads CASSSWSEQFF. In DNA form, the CDR3 reads TGTGCCAGCAGCTCCTGGAGTGAGCAGTTCTTC.

This chain joins TRBV28 and TRBJ2-7; D remains ambiguous. V lost 9 bases and J 0 bases, leaving 12 bases between the germline ends. CDR3 length: 13 amino acids. Germline lookup yields CDR1 MDHEN and CDR2 SYDVKM. The CDR3 here is CASFDGISYEQYF. The DNA for the CDR3 is TGTGCCAGTTTCGACGGAATCTCCTACGAGCAGTACTTC.

Only a few counts were recorded for this clonotype. The CDR3 sequence: CASSQQRSGTGFGYTF. For the CDR3, the DNA is TGTGCCAGCAGCCAACAGCGATCCGGGACAGGGTTTGGCTACACCTTC. The genes are TRBV4-2 and TRBJ1-2; 9 bases line up with TRBD1. The CDR3 is made up of 16 amino acids. The J segment lost 7 bases and the V segment lost 2 bases, leaving 11 bases of the junction unmatched. Germline V lookup: CDR1 LGHNA, CDR2 YNFKEQ.

The chain joins TRBV4-1 to TRBJ2-1; maybe TRBD2 (5 bases). V was trimmed by 0 bases and J by 13 bases, leaving 13 bases between them. This CDR3 has 13 amino acids. The germline V gene encodes CDR1 MGHRA and CDR2 YSYEKL. In DNA form, the CDR3 reads TGCGCCAGCAGCCAAGAGGGAAGGGAGACCCAGTTCTTC. Its protein is CASSQEGRETQFF.

The chain combines TRBV6-2 or TRBV6-3 with TRBJ2-1; D uncertain. The germline CDR1 and CDR2 sequences are MNHEY and SVGEGT. Trimming took off 5 bases at V and 4 bases at J, with 12 bases between the two ends. This CDR3 region has 14 residues. CDR3 region: CASSARLGYNEQFF. The DNA for the CDR3 is TGTGCCAGCAGTGCCCGTTTGGGGTACAATGAGCAGTTCTTC.

The gene calls are TRBV14 and TRBJ1-2; D remains ambiguous. The germline gives CDR1 SGHDN, CDR2 FVKESK. V lost 0 bases to trimming and J lost 7 bases, with 15 bases between them. The CDR3 totals 15 residues. The CDR3 region has the DNA TGTGCCAGCAGCCAAGATCTAGTTCCCCGCCGTGGCTACACCTTC. Its translation is CASSQDLVPRRGYTF.

V usage is TRBV4-3 and J usage is TRBJ1-5; D is perhaps TRBD1 (5 bases). The length of the CDR3 is 15 residues. Germline CDR1 is LGHNA and CDR2 is YSLEER. Trimming took off 0 bases at V and 6 bases at J, with 12 bases between the two ends. Here the CDR3 DNA reads TGCGCCAGCAGCCAAGATGTTGGGGCGGGTCAGCCCCAGCATTTT. It codes for CASSQDVGAGQPQHF.

This clonotype was seen just once. The chain uses TRBV6-6 and TRBJ2-5; D is ambiguous. The germline gives CDR1 MNHNY, CDR2 SVGAGI (reference sequence). The length of the CDR3 is 13 residues. Trimming left V 8 bases short and J 0 bases short, with 10 bases between. The chain's CDR3 is CASCRTDQETQYF. The DNA of the CDR3 is TGTGCCAGCTGTAGGACCGACCAAGAGACCCAGTACTTC.